A single sample is the source of the 32 T cell receptor beta chains below, sequenced in a study of regulatory and conventional T cells in RAG deficiency (dated by TCRdb to 2016 to 2017). Before genomic DNA extraction, conventional CD4+ T cells were purified from blood as CD25-low CD127-high cells. Library generation was performed with the immunoSEQ multiplex PCR assay. Drawn from immuneACCESS, this table holds only the in-frame rearrangements with V and J called that TCRdb kept. Clones are partly lost; checked studies trace under half to an unresolved V gene and leave the rest unexplained. The sample table contains tens of thousands of clones; only one count was recorded for 95% to 96% of them. About 0.32% of the sample rests with the top ten. This same sample was also taken into another study, of regulatory T cells. As that second study puts it: The multiplex PCR relied on 52 forward TRBV primers and 13 reverse TRBJ primers, and amplification bias was corrected through assay-based and computational methods.

The sample consisted of CD25- CD4+ T cells sorted from blood. Receptor source: a human donor in good health.

The V and J genes are TRBV9 and TRBJ1-3, with D unresolved. V was pared by 2 bases and J by 0 bases, with 15 bases between. The germline gives CDR1 SGDLS, CDR2 YYNGEE. This CDR3 has 17 residues. The CDR3 coding sequence is TGTGCCAGCAGCGTCGGCGGGTCGGGCAGCTCTGGAAACACCATATATTTT. Residues: CASSVGGSGSSGNTIYF.

J is TRBJ1-2 and V is TRBV18, with 8 bases aligning to TRBD1. The V and J ends lost 6 bases and 1 base, in that order; junction bases with no gene match: 10. The germline CDR1 and CDR2 sequences are KGHSH and LQKENI. There are 16 residues in the CDR3. CDR3 region: CASSYSSDRVNYGYTF. DNA for the CDR3: TGTGCCAGCTCGTACTCCTCGGACAGGGTTAACTATGGCTACACCTTC.

The rearrangement links TRBV5-3 to TRBJ1-3; 7 bases match TRBD1. TRBV5-3 is known as an ORF, though its function is uncertain. The ends lost 5 bases at V and 3 bases at J; junction bases unmatched: 8. CDR3 length equals 15 residues. CDR3 sequence (DNA): TGTGCCAGAAGACTCTCCAGGGGGGATGGAAACACCATATATTTT. Translation gives CARRLSRGDGNTIYF.

This chain joins TRBV5-6 and TRBJ1-6; 9 bases fit TRBD1. The junction had 4 bases not matched to a gene; V was cut back by 8 bases and J by 10 bases. CDR1 and CDR2 (germline): SGHDT, YYEEEE. This CDR3 has 12 amino acids. The CDR3: CASRTGGSPLHF. The CDR3 nucleotides are TGTGCCAGTCGTACAGGGGGCTCACCCCTCCACTTT.

The J gene is TRBJ2-6, the V gene TRBV18; no clear D gene. The V end lost 3 bases, the J end lost 2 bases, and 8 bases lay between the germline ends. CDR3 length equals 15 residues. Germline V gives CDR1 KGHSH, CDR2 LQKENI. This chain's CDR3 is CASSPREAGANVLTF. The CDR3 DNA reads TGTGCCAGCTCACCCCGAGAGGCTGGGGCCAACGTCCTGACTTTC.

The V gene is TRBV19, the J gene TRBJ1-2; D unclear. V gave up 1 base and J gave up 2 bases, with 14 bases separating them. The CDR3 runs to 16 residues. The germline CDR1 and CDR2 sequences are LNHDA and SQIVND (reference sequence). The CDR3: CASSIVIVRRNYGYTF. CDR3 in DNA: TGTGCCAGTAGTATAGTGATAGTACGAAGAAACTATGGCTACACCTTC.

V is TRBV6-5 and J is TRBJ1-4; the D is unclear. Germline assignment: CDR1 MNHEY and CDR2 SVGAGI. The CDR3 covers 15 residues. Trimming shortened V by 6 bases and J by 5 bases, and 16 bases separated the two germline ends. The CDR3 DNA is TGTGCCAGCAGAAGTCCGGGGAACTCGAATGAAAAACTGTTTTTT. Its translation: CASRSPGNSNEKLFF.

V is TRBV14 and J is TRBJ1-3; D possibly corresponds to TRBD1 (5 bases). Trimming cost V 1 base and J 0 bases, with 7 bases left between them. This CDR3 is built from 15 residues. Germline assignment: CDR1 SGHDN and CDR2 FVKESK. In nucleotides, the CDR3 is TGTGCCAGCAGCCAAGTGACAGTCTCTGGAAACACCATATATTTT. Translation: CASSQVTVSGNTIYF.

CDR3 bases: TGTGCCAGCAGTGCCACTAGCGGGAGTGGGGGTACGCAGTATTTT. Amino acid sequence: CASSATSGSGGTQYF. The chain has TRBV25-1 and TRBJ2-3; TRBD2 matches 11 bases. The CDR3 is 15 residues long. The V and J ends lost 4 bases and 8 bases, in that order; junction bases with no gene match: 8. Germline V gene lookup returns CDR1 MGHDK and CDR2 SYGVNS. Full variable domain (missing parts from reference TRBV25-1 and TRBJ2-3): EADIYQTPRYLVIGTGKKITLECSQTMGHDKMYWYQQDPGMELHLIHYSYGVNSTEKGDLSSESTVSRIRTEHFPLTLESARPSHTSQYLCASSATSGSGGTQYFGPGTRLTVL.

This clone showed up just once. The V call is TRBV6-6, the J call TRBJ2-3; D is possibly TRBD2 (6 bases). Germline lookup yields CDR1 MNHNY and CDR2 SVGAGI (reference sequence). Deletions cut 7 bases from V and 2 bases from J, with 19 bases between. CDR3 length: 16 amino acids. CDR3 DNA sequence: TGTGCCAGCACTATACCCATGGGAGGTAACACAGATACGCAGTATTTT. Protein: CASTIPMGGNTDTQYF.

The rearrangement joins TRBV7-8 to TRBJ2-5; no firm D call. There are 14 residues in the CDR3. Germline V CDR1 and CDR2: SGHVS, FQNEAQ. V was trimmed by 6 bases and J by 5 bases, leaving 16 bases between them. CDR3 sequence reads: CASRPRRVTETQYF. CDR3 DNA: TGTGCCAGCAGGCCCCGCCGGGTAACGGAGACCCAGTACTTC. The full variable domain, completed using reference TRBV7-8 and TRBJ2-5, is GAGVSQSPRYKVAKRGQDVALRCDPISGHVSLFWYQQALGQGPEFLTYFQNEAQLDKSGLPSDRFFAERPEGSVSTLKIQRTQQEDSAVYLCASRPRRVTETQYFGPGTRLLVL.

The chain combines TRBV2 with TRBJ2-7; TRBD1 might be the D (6 bases). Deletions cut 6 bases from V and 6 bases from J, with 18 bases between. Germline V lookup: CDR1 SNHLY, CDR2 FYNNEI. This CDR3 is built from 14 residues. CDR3 amino acids: CASSLTGVLSEQYF. The CDR3 region has the DNA TGTGCCAGCAGCTTGACAGGTGTCCTTTCCGAGCAGTACTTC. Together with reference TRBV2 and TRBJ2-7, the CDR3 gives the full variable domain: EPEVTQTPSHQVTQMGQEVILRCVPISNHLYFYWYRQILGQKVEFLVSFYNNEISEKSEIFDDQFSVERPDGSNFTLKIRSTKLEDSAMYFCASSLTGVLSEQYFGPGTRLTVT.

J is TRBJ1-1 and V is TRBV19; D possibly corresponds to TRBD1 (5 bases). V was trimmed by 6 bases and J by 2 bases, leaving 13 bases between them. CDR1 is LNHDA, CDR2 SQIVND, per germline (reference sequence). The CDR3 runs 14 residues. The CDR3 region is CASSDQGTNTEAFF. CDR3 bases: TGTGCCAGTAGCGACCAGGGTACCAACACTGAAGCTTTCTTT.

The chain uses TRBV12-5 and TRBJ2-5, with 7 bases lining up with TRBD2. The end of the DNA aligns better with TRBJ2-7, so the J call may be wrong. The CDR3 extends over 15 amino acids. The V gene's germline CDR1 is LGHNT and CDR2 FRNRAP. In DNA form, the CDR3 reads TGTGCTAGTGGTTTGGTACGGGGGGTTAGCTACGAGCAGTACTTC. This gives the protein CASGLVRGVSYEQYF.

The genes are TRBV7-2 and TRBJ1-5; D is unclear. Germline CDR1 is SGHTA and CDR2 is FQGNSA. This CDR3 has 14 residues. The germline V and J ends were trimmed by 1 base and 3 bases, with 7 bases remaining between them. This CDR3 reads CASSLDGVNQPQHF. In nucleotides, the CDR3 is TGTGCCAGCAGCTTAGACGGGGTCAATCAGCCCCAGCATTTT.

This chain joins TRBV5-1 and TRBJ2-7; D gene ambiguous. The length of the CDR3 is 14 residues. The V gene lost 0 bases and the J gene lost 5 bases, with 12 bases spanning the gap. Germline CDR1 reads SGHRS; CDR2 reads YFSETQ. The CDR3 coding sequence is TGCGCCAGCAGCTTGGGACTGCCTCTGAACGAGCAGTACTTC. Amino acids: CASSLGLPLNEQYF.

This sequence joins TRBV9 and TRBJ1-2; 7 positions match TRBD1. The CDR3 is 15 amino acids. V was clipped by 4 bases and J by 3 bases; unmatched bases: 9. The V gene's germline CDR1 is SGDLS and CDR2 YYNGEE. The CDR3 sequence: CASSIQTGHDYGYTF. The CDR3 nucleotides read TGTGCCAGCAGCATCCAGACAGGGCACGACTATGGCTACACCTTC.

CDR3 DNA: TGTGCCAGCACCGACACACAAGAGACCCAGTACTTC. It is translated as CASTDTQETQYF. The J gene is TRBJ2-5, the V gene TRBV6-1; D call uncertain. The ends were cut back, 7 bases at V and 2 bases at J, with 8 bases in the middle. The germline V gene has CDR1 MNHNS and CDR2 SASEGT. The CDR3 is made up of 12 amino acids.

This clone was picked up one time. The V and J genes are TRBV18 and TRBJ2-4; TRBD1 aligns across 8 bases. Germline lookup yields CDR1 KGHSH and CDR2 LQKENI. Losses at the gene ends were 2 bases for V and 1 base for J; bases not matched to a gene: 4. The CDR3 runs to 16 residues. The CDR3 sequence is CASSPGTGYAKNIQYF. For the CDR3, the DNA is TGTGCCAGCTCACCAGGGACAGGATACGCCAAAAACATTCAGTACTTC.

The V and J genes are TRBV5-1 and TRBJ2-6; no firm D call. The ends were cut back, 3 bases at V and 1 base at J, with 5 bases in the middle. The CDR3 covers 14 residues. Germline V gene data show CDR1 as SGHRS and CDR2 as YFSETQ. The CDR3 protein is CASSSTSGANVLTF. The CDR3 nucleotides are TGCGCCAGCAGCTCGACTTCTGGGGCCAACGTCCTGACTTTC.

For this clone: A junction boundary mismatches the germline segment, possibly from a read error. Other DNA sequences of this sample code for an identical CDR3. The genes are TRBV7-2 and TRBJ1-2; D call uncertain. Germline V CDR1 and CDR2: SGHTA, FQGNSA. The CDR3 spans 12 residues. CDR3 sequence (DNA): TGTGCCAGCAGCTTTGAGCACTATGGTTACACCTTC. Protein: CASSFEHYGYTF. The whole variable domain, filled in from reference TRBV7-2 and TRBJ1-2, reads GAGVSQSPSNKVTEKGKDVELRCDPISGHTALYWYRQSLGQGLEFLIYFQGNSAPDKSGLPSDRFSAERTGGSVSTLTIQRTQQEDSAVYLCASSFEHYGYTFGSGTRLTVV.

Remarks on this clone: Other DNA variants within this sample encode the same CDR3. The chain carries TRBV5-1 and TRBJ1-6; the D is unclear. Germline values: CDR1 SGHRS, CDR2 YFSETQ. With 0 bases removed from V and 5 bases from J, the gap between germline ends came to 12 bases. This CDR3 spans 16 amino acids. CDR3 DNA sequence: TGCGCCAGCAGCTTGGAATTGGGAGAAAATAATTCACCCCTCCACTTT. Its translation: CASSLELGENNSPLHF.

The chain couples TRBV9 to TRBJ1-1; D remains unclear. This CDR3 comprises 15 residues. Germline V CDR1 and CDR2: SGDLS, YYNGEE. Trimming removed 2 bases from V and 4 bases from J, with 15 bases in between. The CDR3 nucleotides read TGTGCCAGCAGCGTCTATTCCCAGGCCGGCACTGAAGCTTTCTTT. Translated, it gives CASSVYSQAGTEAFF. Using reference TRBV9 and TRBJ1-1 for the parts outside the CDR3, the full variable domain is DSGVTQTPKHLITATGQRVTLRCSPRSGDLSVYWYQQSLDQGLQFLIQYYNGEERAKGNILERFSAQQFPDLHSELNLSSLELGDSALYFCASSVYSQAGTEAFFGQGTRLTVV.

The J gene is TRBJ1-1, the V gene TRBV2; 9 nucleotides agree with TRBD1. The CDR3 spans 14 residues. Germline trimming cut 5 bases from V and 4 bases from J; bases unmatched to any gene: 5. Germline CDR1 is SNHLY and CDR2 is FYNNEI. For the CDR3, the DNA is TGTGCCAGCAGTTCACAGGGGGCGAGCACTGAAGCTTTCTTT. Translated: CASSSQGASTEAFF.

This rearrangement joins TRBV4-2 to TRBJ2-7; no reliable D call. The CDR3 is made up of 13 amino acids. V was pared by 2 bases and J by 0 bases, with 5 bases between. Germline CDR1 LGHNA, CDR2 YNFKEQ. The DNA for the CDR3 is TGTGCCAGCAGCCAACCTAGCTCCTACGAGCAGTACTTC. This encodes CASSQPSSYEQYF.

The gene calls are TRBV5-1 and TRBJ2-5; 7 positions agree with TRBD2. Trimming removed 3 bases from V and 5 bases from J; junction bases left unmatched: 7. CDR3 length: 14 amino acids. The germline V gene has CDR1 SGHRS and CDR2 YFSETQ. The CDR3 spells CASSWGGVGETQYF. CDR3 sequence (DNA): TGCGCCAGCAGCTGGGGAGGGGTAGGGGAGACCCAGTACTTC.

The V call is TRBV6-5, the J call TRBJ1-1; 9 bases are a match to TRBD1. V gave up 6 bases and J gave up 6 bases; unmatched junction bases: 11. The CDR3 runs 15 residues. Germline V CDR1 and CDR2: MNHEY, SVGAGI. CDR3 amino acids: CASSRTGVRVPEAFF. For the CDR3, the DNA is TGTGCCAGCAGCAGGACAGGGGTGCGGGTTCCTGAAGCTTTCTTT.

The chain links TRBV6-1 to TRBJ2-7; D may be TRBD1 (6 bases). The CDR3 sequence is 11 residues long. Germline V lookup: CDR1 MNHNS, CDR2 SASEGT. Trimming removed 2 bases at V and 11 bases at J, with 10 bases between. The CDR3: CASSERQDEYF. In DNA form, the CDR3 reads TGTGCCAGCAGTGAAAGACAGGACGAGTACTTC.

This rearrangement joins TRBV7-8 to TRBJ2-3; 7 nucleotides agree with TRBD2. The CDR3 is 16 residues long. The V gene end was trimmed by 2 bases and the J gene end by 2 bases; junction bases not matched to a gene: 7. CDR1 and CDR2 from the germline V gene are SGHVS and FQNEAQ. The CDR3 region is CASSLFSGSSTDTQYF. Here the CDR3 DNA reads TGTGCCAGCAGCTTATTTAGCGGGTCTTCCACAGATACGCAGTATTTT.

The V and J genes are TRBV30 and TRBJ1-5, with TRBD1 as a possible D gene (6 bases). Germline lookup yields CDR1 GTSNPN and CDR2 SVGIG (reference sequence). CDR3 length: 13 amino acids. V shed 5 bases and J shed 7 bases, with 15 bases lying between them. This CDR3 is CAWGPGVGQPQHF. The CDR3 DNA reads TGTGCCTGGGGCCCAGGGGTGGGGCAGCCCCAGCATTTT.

This clone was detected only once. The chain joins TRBV6-5 to TRBJ1-6, with D tentatively TRBD1 (6 bases). The CDR3 runs to 15 residues. The V and J ends lost 2 bases and 7 bases respectively, with 12 bases between them. CDR1 and CDR2 from the germline V gene are MNHEY and SVGAGI. The CDR3 loop reads CASSYTPGTNSPLHF. DNA of the CDR3: TGTGCCAGCAGTTACACACCCGGGACAAATTCACCCCTCCACTTT.

Worth noting for this clone: This sample includes further DNA sequences coding for the same CDR3. The chain carries TRBV11-2 and TRBJ2-7; a possible D gene is TRBD1 (5 bases). V was cut by 3 bases and J by 2 bases, with 11 bases left in between. The length of the CDR3 is 14 residues. CDR1 SGHAT and CDR2 FQNNGV come from the germline V gene. CDR3 sequence (DNA): TGTGCCAGCAGCTTTATGGACAATCCCTACGAGCAGTACTTC. This codes for CASSFMDNPYEQYF.